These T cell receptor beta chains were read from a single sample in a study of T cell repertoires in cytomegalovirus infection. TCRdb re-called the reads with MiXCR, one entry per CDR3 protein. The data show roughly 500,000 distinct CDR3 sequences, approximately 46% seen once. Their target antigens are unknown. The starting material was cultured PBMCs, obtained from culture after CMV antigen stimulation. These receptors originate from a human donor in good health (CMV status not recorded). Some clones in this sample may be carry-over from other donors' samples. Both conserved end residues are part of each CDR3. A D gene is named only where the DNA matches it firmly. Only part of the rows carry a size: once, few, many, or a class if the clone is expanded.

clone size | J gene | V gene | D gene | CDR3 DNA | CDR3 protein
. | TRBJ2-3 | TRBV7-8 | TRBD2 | TGTGCCAGCAGCCTGGGACTAGCGAGCGTGACAGATACGCAGTATTTT | CASSLGLASVTDTQYF
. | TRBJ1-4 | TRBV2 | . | TGTGCCAACTCAGGACGGCCGGATGAAAAACTGTTTTTT | CANSGRPDEKLFF
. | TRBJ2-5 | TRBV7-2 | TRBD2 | TGTGCCAGCAGCTCTACTAGCGGGGGGGCAGAGACCCAGTACTTC | CASSSTSGGAETQYF
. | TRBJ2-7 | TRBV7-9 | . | TGTGCCAGCTCACATGCTGGGGGCGAGCAGTACTTC | CASSHAGGEQYF
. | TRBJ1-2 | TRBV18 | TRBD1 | TGTGCCAGCTCATCCCGGGACAGGGGAAACTATGGCTACACCTTC | CASSSRDRGNYGYTF
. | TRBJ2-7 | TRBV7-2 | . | TGTGCCAGCAGCTCTGGTCCAGGGAGCTCCTACGAGCAGTACTTC | CASSSGPGSSYEQYF
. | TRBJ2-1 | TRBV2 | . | TGTGCCAGCAGTGAAAATCCCGGGCAGTTCTTC | CASSENPGQFF
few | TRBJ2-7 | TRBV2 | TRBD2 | TGTGCCAGCAGTGAGAGAGGCGGGAGCTACGAGCAGTACTTC | CASSERGGSYEQYF
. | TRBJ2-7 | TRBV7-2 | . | TGTGCCAGCACCCATCCGGCGGACTCCTACGAGCAGTACTTC | CASTHPADSYEQYF
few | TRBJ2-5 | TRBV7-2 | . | TGTGCCAGCAGCTCAGGGGAGGGGCGGGAGTGGGGCGAGACCCAGTACTTC | CASSSGEGREWGETQYF
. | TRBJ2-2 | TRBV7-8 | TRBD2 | TGTGCCAGCAGCCCTAGGACTAGCGGGTCGACCGGGGAGCTGTTTTTT | CASSPRTSGSTGELFF
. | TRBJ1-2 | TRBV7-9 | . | TGTGCCAGCAGCTACGACGGGCGCGGGGGCTACACCTTC | CASSYDGRGGYTF
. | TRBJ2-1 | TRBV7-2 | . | TGTGCCAGCAGCCTCCTACTTGGACCCTACAATGAGCAGTTCTTC | CASSLLLGPYNEQFF
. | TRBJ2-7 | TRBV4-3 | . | TGCGCCAGCAGCCAAGATGGGGGTTCTCCCTACGAGCAGTACTTC | CASSQDGGSPYEQYF
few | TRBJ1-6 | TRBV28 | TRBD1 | TGTGCCAGCAGTTTCAACAGGGGGTATCATTCACCCCTCCACTTT | CASSFNRGYHSPLHF
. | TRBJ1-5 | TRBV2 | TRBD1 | TGTGCCAGCAGGATGACAGGGGCGTTTCAGCCCCAGCATTTT | CASRMTGAFQPQHF
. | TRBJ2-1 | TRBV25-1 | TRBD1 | TGTGCCAGCAGCCTACAGGGGGGATCCTACAATGAGCAGTTCTTC | CASSLQGGSYNEQFF
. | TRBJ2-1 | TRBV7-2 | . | TGTGCCAGCAGCTTAGCGTTTAGCGGATACAATGAGCAGTTCTTC | CASSLAFSGYNEQFF
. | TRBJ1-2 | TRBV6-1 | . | TGTGCCAGCAGTGACAGAGGTGGCTACACCTTC | CASSDRGGYTF
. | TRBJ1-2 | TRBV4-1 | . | TGTGCCAGCAGCCAAGATGCGGATCTTATGGCCACCTTC | CASSQDADLMATF
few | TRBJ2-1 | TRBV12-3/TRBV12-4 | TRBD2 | TGTGCCAGCAGTTTAGCGCTACTAGCGGGAGGGCCGAATGAGCAGTTCTTC | CASSLALLAGGPNEQFF
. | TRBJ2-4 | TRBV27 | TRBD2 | TGTGCCAGCAGCCAACTAGGGAGGGGCATTCAGTACTTC | CASSQLGRGIQYF
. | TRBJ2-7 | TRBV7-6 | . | TGTGCCAGCAGCCTCGCCGGGACAGCGGGCGAGCAGTACTTC | CASSLAGTAGEQYF
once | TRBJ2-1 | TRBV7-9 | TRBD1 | TGTGCCAGCAGACGGACAGGGGTTGGCAATGAGCAGTTCTTC | CASRRTGVGNEQFF
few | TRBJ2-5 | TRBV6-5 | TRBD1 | TGTGCCAGCAGTCCCCCGGGACAGGCGAAAGAGACCCAGTACTTC | CASSPPGQAKETQYF
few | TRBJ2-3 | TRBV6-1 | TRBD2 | TGTGCCAGCAGTGAGCGGGGGGCAGATACGCAGTATTTT | CASSERGADTQYF
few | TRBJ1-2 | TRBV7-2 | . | TGTGCCAGCAGCTTAAGTCGGACCTTACCTGGCTACACCTTC | CASSLSRTLPGYTF
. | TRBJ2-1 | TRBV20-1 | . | TGCAGTGCTAGAGAGGCGAGCGGGTCCTACAATGAGCAGTTCTTC | CSAREASGSYNEQFF
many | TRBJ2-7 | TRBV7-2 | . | TGTGCCAGCAGCCCGATGCGGGGGCCTTCCTACGAGCAGTACTTC | CASSPMRGPSYEQYF
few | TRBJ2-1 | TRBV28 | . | TGTGCCAGCAGTTCAATTGACTACCGGGACATCTCCTACAATGAGCAGTTCTTC | CASSSIDYRDISYNEQFF
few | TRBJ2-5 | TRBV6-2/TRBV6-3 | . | TGTGCCAGCAAAAAAGAAGCCCTTACCCAAGAGACCCAGTACTTC | CASKKEALTQETQYF
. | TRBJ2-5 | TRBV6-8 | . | TGTGCCAGCAGTGGCGGGACATCCCTTGCGGAGACCCAGTACTTC | CASSGGTSLAETQYF
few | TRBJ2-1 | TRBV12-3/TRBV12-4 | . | TGTGCCAGCAGTTACAAGACCTACAATGAGCAGTTCTTC | CASSYKTYNEQFF
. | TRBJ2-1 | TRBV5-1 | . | TGCGCCAGCAGCTTGGACCCCGGGTCGGAAGAGCAGTTCTTC | CASSLDPGSEEQFF
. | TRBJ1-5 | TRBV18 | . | TGTGCCAGCTCACCACCAGGGGATCTCCATCAGCCCCAGCATTTT | CASSPPGDLHQPQHF
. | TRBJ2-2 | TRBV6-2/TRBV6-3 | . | TGTGCCAGCCTCCGGAACACCGGGGAGCTGTTTTTT | CASLRNTGELFF
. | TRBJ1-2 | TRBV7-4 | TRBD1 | TGTGCCAGCAGCTCCTGGACAGGGAGTGGCTACACCTTC | CASSSWTGSGYTF
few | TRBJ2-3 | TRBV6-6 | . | TGTGCCAGCAGTCAACTAGCAGCTCAGGCAGATACGCAGTATTTT | CASSQLAAQADTQYF
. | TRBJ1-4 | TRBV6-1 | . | TGTGCCAGCAGTGAGTTCGGGAGTCCAACTAATGAAAAACTGTTTTTT | CASSEFGSPTNEKLFF
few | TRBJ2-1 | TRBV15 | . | TGTGCCACCAGCATGTGGGCTTCCTACAATGAGCAGTTCTTC | CATSMWASYNEQFF
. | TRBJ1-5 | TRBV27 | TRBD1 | TGTGCCAGCAAAGGACAGGGGGGGAATCAGCCCCAGCATTTT | CASKGQGGNQPQHF
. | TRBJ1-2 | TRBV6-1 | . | TGTGCCAGCAGTGACGCCTCGGGGGCAGGGGTCTATGGCTACACCTTC | CASSDASGAGVYGYTF